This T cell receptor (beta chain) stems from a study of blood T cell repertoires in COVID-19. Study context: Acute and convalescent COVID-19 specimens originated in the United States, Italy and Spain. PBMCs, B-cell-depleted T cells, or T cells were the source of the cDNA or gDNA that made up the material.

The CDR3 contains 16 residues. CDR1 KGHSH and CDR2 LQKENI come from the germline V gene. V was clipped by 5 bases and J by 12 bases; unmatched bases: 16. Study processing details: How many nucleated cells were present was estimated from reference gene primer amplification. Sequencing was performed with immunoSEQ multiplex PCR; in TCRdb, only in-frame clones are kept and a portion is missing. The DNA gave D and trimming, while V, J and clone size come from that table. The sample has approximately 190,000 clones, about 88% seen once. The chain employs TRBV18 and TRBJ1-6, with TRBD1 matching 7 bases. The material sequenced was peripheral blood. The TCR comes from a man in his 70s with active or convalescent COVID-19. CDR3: CASSTAEQGLGVPLHF. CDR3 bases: TGTGCCAGCTCAACCGCGGAACAGGGGCTGGGTGTACCCCTCCACTTT.